The T cell receptor (beta chain) described here comes from a study of cytomegalovirus exposure and HLA in healthy donors. Study context: Across about 400 genotyped donors, 81% landed in the Caucasian-associated ancestry cluster. Study-wide results and limits: Reportedly, TCR beta sequences accurately predicted HLA-A and HLA-B alleles in most subjects. A previous analysis found most TCR beta V segments productive roughly 90% or roughly 30% of the time. Researchers reported in a later analysis that a missense DCLRE1C variant was tied to TCR beta V- and J-gene trimming.

Germline CDR1 reads MDHEN; CDR2 reads SYDVKM. The CDR3 sequence is 15 residues long. V trimming: 3 bases; J trimming: 2 bases; junction bases outside the gene matches: 3. With regard to this clone: The antigen remains undetermined.

A multiplex PCR was run with 60 Vbeta primers and 13 Jbeta primers. The repertoire was sequenced with immunoSEQ multiplex PCR; TCRdb's copy has only in-frame clones and lacks some. The repertoire holds some 150,000 clones, with about four fifths as singletons. The clonotype comes from a man in his thirties or forties in good health and CMV-seronegative. Sequencing was performed on PBMCs. The chain carries TRBV28 and TRBJ2-2; TRBD1 aligns across 7 bases. The CDR3 loop is CASSFDRVNTGELFF. The CDR3 DNA reads TGTGCCAGCAGTTTTGACAGGGTAAACACCGGGGAGCTGTTTTTT.